A single sample is the source of the 22 T cell receptor beta chains below, sequenced in a study of human T cells and chemical hapten exposure. As for time point: pre-sensitization, week 0. Regarding treatment: therapeutic diphenylcyclopropenone sensitization with weekly scalp DPC. TCRdb reprocessed the RACE reads via MiXCR and lists one record per CDR3 protein. Of 250,000 or so distinct CDR3 sequences listed, over 7.5% were seen once; the top ten hold roughly 1.2%. This specimen was whole blood, taken in connection with sensitization to the hapten diphenylcyclopropenone (DPC). The source of these receptors is a man younger than 30 with alopecia areata. Some clones in this sample may be carry-over from other donors' samples.

This chain connects TRBV12-3 or TRBV12-4 to TRBJ1-6; a possible D gene is TRBD1 (5 bases). The CDR3 spans 14 residues. The germline V and J ends were trimmed by 3 bases and 10 bases, with 13 bases remaining between them. CDR3 coding DNA: TGTGCCAGCAGTTTCAGCAGGGTGCGATCACCCCTCCACTTT. Translation gives CASSFSRVRSPLHF.

This chain uses TRBV7-8 with TRBJ2-3, with 10 nucleotides matching TRBD1. The CDR3 contains 16 residues. Germline lookup yields CDR1 SGHVS and CDR2 FQNEAQ. Trimming took 7 bases from V and 6 from J; bases not matched to a gene: 13. The CDR3 sequence: CASIKGRDRGRDTQYF. CDR3 nucleotides: TGTGCCAGCATCAAAGGTCGGGACAGGGGACGGGATACGCAGTATTTT.

The rearrangement uses TRBV27 and TRBJ1-4; D is uncertain. CDR3 size: 9 residues. The V gene lost 8 bases and the J gene lost 7 bases, with 2 bases spanning the gap. Per the germline V gene, CDR1 is MNHEY and CDR2 is SMNVEV (reference sequence). CDR3 protein: CASPEKLFF. The DNA for the CDR3 is TGTGCCAGCCCTGAAAAACTGTTTTTT.

The genes are TRBV10-3 and TRBJ2-2; D gene uncertain. The CDR3 runs 14 residues. Germline CDR1 reads ENHRY; CDR2 reads SYGVKD. Trimming stripped 4 bases from V and 0 bases from J, with 6 bases between. This CDR3 is CAISGTANTGELFF. Written as DNA, the CDR3 is TGTGCCATCAGTGGGACGGCGAACACCGGGGAGCTGTTTTTT.

J is TRBJ2-3 and V is TRBV14, with 7 bases that match TRBD2. The germline V gene encodes CDR1 SGHDN and CDR2 FVKESK. The CDR3 totals 14 residues. V shed 6 bases and J 2 bases; nucleotides not matched to a gene: 5. The DNA of the CDR3 is TGTGCCAGCAGGCGTAGCGGGTACACAGATACGCAGTATTTT. Translating gives CASRRSGYTDTQYF.

This clonotype was seen more than once but under ten times. The chain employs TRBV5-1 and TRBJ2-3; no clear D gene. CDR1 and CDR2 (germline): SGHRS, YFSETQ. The germline V and J ends were trimmed by 0 bases and 0 bases, with 11 bases remaining between them. This CDR3 has 16 amino acids. The DNA for the CDR3 is TGCGCCAGCAGCTTGGTGGGGAAACCTAGCACAGATACGCAGTATTTT. Residues: CASSLVGKPSTDTQYF.

This clonotype was detected ten times or more. The chain has TRBV12-3 or TRBV12-4 and TRBJ1-5; D is undetermined. V lost 6 bases to trimming and J lost 2 bases, with 8 bases between them. The CDR3 extends over 13 amino acids. CDR3 protein: CASRGGGNQPQHF. In DNA, the CDR3 is TGTGCCAGCAGGGGTGGGGGCAATCAGCCCCAGCATTTT.

This clonotype appeared a few times. V usage is TRBV12-3 or TRBV12-4 and J usage is TRBJ1-2; no firm D call. The CDR3 runs to 12 residues. V was cut by 4 bases and J by 4 bases, with 7 bases left in between. This chain's CDR3 is CASSSLGYGYTF. In DNA, the CDR3 is TGTGCCAGCAGTTCCCTAGGCTATGGCTACACCTTC.

This clonotype was counted between two and nine times. The chain uses TRBV12-3 or TRBV12-4 and TRBJ1-3; D is ambiguous. V gave up 1 base and J gave up 6 bases, with 4 bases separating them. The CDR3 extends over 12 amino acids. The CDR3 loop reads CASSLVPNTIYF. In nucleotides, the CDR3 is TGTGCCAGCAGTTTAGTCCCAAACACCATATATTTT.

This clonotype was detected only a few times. The chain is built from TRBV12-2 and TRBJ1-5; TRBD1, the D gene given by the table, was not confirmed from the DNA. TRBV12-2 is labeled a pseudogene. This CDR3 is 19 amino acids long. The CDR3 DNA reads as TGTGCAAGTCGCTTAGGTTCAGGGTCGGAACTTTATAGCAATCAGCCCCAGCATTTT. Translating it yields CASRLGSGSELYSNQPQHF.

This clonotype was picked up a small number of times. The chain employs TRBV7-2 and TRBJ1-1; 7 bases are shared with TRBD1. Germline V gene data show CDR1 as SGHTA and CDR2 as FQGNSA. Trimming at V came to 5 bases and at J to 6 bases, leaving 9 bases not matched to a gene. This CDR3 has 14 amino acids. The CDR3 sequence is CASSLTGDTSEAFF. CDR3 bases: TGTGCCAGCAGCCTAACAGGGGATACCTCTGAAGCTTTCTTT. Full variable domain (remainder filled in from reference TRBV7-2 and TRBJ1-1): GAGVSQSPSNKVTEKGKDVELRCDPISGHTALYWYRQSLGQGLEFLIYFQGNSAPDKSGLPSDRFSAERTGGSVSTLTIQRTQQEDSAVYLCASSLTGDTSEAFFGQGTRLTVV.

V usage is TRBV11-2 and J usage is TRBJ1-4; D possibly corresponds to TRBD1 (5 bases). The V end was cut by 0 bases, the J end by 15 bases, with 14 bases between. The V gene's germline CDR1 is SGHAT and CDR2 FQNNGV. CDR3 length: 13 residues. Here the CDR3 reads CASSLDRDGPLFF. The CDR3, as DNA: TGTGCCAGCAGCTTAGACAGGGATGGGCCCTTGTTTTTT.

The sample holds a few counts of this clonotype. The gene calls are TRBV7-3 and TRBJ1-2; possible D gene TRBD1, 6 bases. Germline CDR1 and CDR2: SGHTA and FQGTGA. V lost 6 bases to trimming and J lost 6 bases, with 14 bases between them. CDR3 size: 13 residues. This chain's CDR3 is CASSFIQGNGYTF. CDR3 sequence (DNA): TGTGCCAGCAGTTTCATACAGGGAAATGGCTACACCTTC.

This clonotype was counted between two and nine times. This chain joins TRBV7-2 and TRBJ2-3; TRBD1 agrees at 7 bases. Germline lookup yields CDR1 SGHTA and CDR2 FQGNSA. The junction had 9 bases not matched to a gene; V was cut back by 5 bases and J by 1 base. This CDR3 is 16 amino acids long. The CDR3 spells CASSPQRTGGTDTQYF. The CDR3 region has the DNA TGTGCCAGCAGCCCTCAGCGGACAGGAGGCACAGATACGCAGTATTTT.

This clonotype was seen more than once but under ten times. This chain connects TRBV10-3 to TRBJ1-1; no reliable D call. Germline CDR1 reads ENHRY; CDR2 reads SYGVKD. Trimming stripped 2 bases from V and 2 bases from J, with 9 bases between. The CDR3 spans 14 residues. CDR3 sequence reads: CAISEREINTEAFF. In nucleotides, the CDR3 is TGTGCCATCAGTGAGCGAGAGATTAACACTGAAGCTTTCTTT.

This clonotype was seen at least ten times. This chain joins TRBV9 and TRBJ1-1; 12 bases agree with TRBD1. After removal of 6 bases from V and 8 bases from J, the junction contained 5 bases not matched to a gene. The CDR3 length is 13 residues. Germline V gene lookup returns CDR1 SGDLS and CDR2 YYNGEE. The DNA for the CDR3 is TGTGCCAGCACGGACGGGACAGGGGGCGAAGCTTTCTTT. It yields the protein CASTDGTGGEAFF. The full variable domain, rest sourced from reference TRBV9 and TRBJ1-1, is DSGVTQTPKHLITATGQRVTLRCSPRSGDLSVYWYQQSLDQGLQFLIQYYNGEERAKGNILERFSAQQFPDLHSELNLSSLELGDSALYFCASTDGTGGEAFFGQGTRLTVV.

V is TRBV29-1 and J is TRBJ1-1; TRBD1 might be the D (5 bases). Germline V CDR1 and CDR2: SQVTM, ANQGSEA. With 7 bases removed from V and 1 base from J, the gap between germline ends came to 16 bases. The CDR3 has 14 amino acids. Here the CDR3 DNA reads TGCAGCGGGAGTCGGGGGACCGCGAACACTGAAGCTTTCTTT. As protein: CSGSRGTANTEAFF.

This clonotype was observed a handful of times. The chain combines TRBV29-1 with TRBJ1-4; D is undetermined. Germline V gives CDR1 SQVTM, CDR2 ANQGSEA. V lost 4 bases and J 7 bases, leaving 13 bases between the germline ends. This CDR3 comprises 13 residues. CDR3 nucleotide sequence: TGCAGCGTTGCGGGCAGGTTAACTGAAAAACTGTTTTTT. Translating gives CSVAGRLTEKLFF.

This clonotype has a count of ten or more. The chain is built from TRBV10-3 and TRBJ1-6; TRBD1 agrees at 10 bases. The CDR3 has 12 amino acids. V shed 11 bases, J shed 9 bases, and the junction held 4 bases outside the gene matches. Germline loops: CDR1 ENHRY, CDR2 SYGVKD. CDR3 DNA sequence: TGTGCCTCGGGGACAGGGGTTTCACCCCTCCACTTT. It translates to CASGTGVSPLHF.

This clonotype has just a few counts. The chain joins TRBV7-9 to TRBJ2-7, with 9 bases identical to TRBD1. The CDR3 extends over 14 amino acids. With 8 bases clipped from V and 1 base from J, the junction kept 6 bases outside the gene matches. Germline CDR1 is SEHNR and CDR2 is FQNEAQ (reference sequence). The CDR3 sequence is CASGAGQGSYEQYV. The CDR3 DNA follows: TGTGCCAGCGGCGCGGGACAGGGTTCCTACGAGCAGTACGTC.

This clonotype was observed a few times. The CDR3 reads CASSVRQGRHEQYF. The CDR3 nucleotides read TGTGCCAGCAGTGTAAGACAGGGACGCCACGAGCAGTACTTC. The chain is built from TRBV27 and TRBJ2-7; 7 bases map to TRBD1. V lost 5 bases to trimming and J lost 5 bases; unmatched junction nucleotides: 9. The CDR3 runs 14 residues. The germline gives CDR1 MNHEY, CDR2 SMNVEV (reference sequence).

This clonotype was counted between two and nine times. This chain links TRBV10-3 with TRBJ1-1; 11 bases are a match to TRBD1. The CDR3 spans 17 residues. The ends lost 2 bases at V and 6 bases at J; junction bases unmatched: 11. Germline CDR1 and CDR2: ENHRY and SYGVKD. The CDR3 region is CAISELGAGTGGAEAFF. The CDR3 DNA is TGTGCCATCAGTGAGCTGGGAGCCGGGACAGGGGGTGCTGAAGCTTTCTTT.